The entry below describes one T cell receptor beta chain. The sample belongs to a study of control samples from healthy donors and cancer patients. Only in-frame clones appear in the TCRdb table, and some are missing; sequencing was by immunoSEQ multiplex PCR. The data contain 100,000 to 130,000 clones, approximately 82% of them singletons. Germline V lookup: CDR1 SGHNT, CDR2 YENEEA. V lost 1 base to trimming and J lost 5 bases, with 9 bases between them. The CDR3 is made up of 13 amino acids. The sequenced sample was blood. The chain combines TRBV11-3 with TRBJ2-7, with D perhaps given as TRBD1 or TRBD2 (5 bases each). This sequence originates from a young man in good health. The CDR3 DNA sequence: TGTGCCAGCAGCTTAGGGGGGTTCGACGAGCAGTACTTC. Translation: CASSLGGFDEQYF.